These 10 T cell receptor beta chains were all obtained from the same sample, sequenced in a study of post-analysis software for immune sequencing data. General observations from the study: Five or six TRBV segments appeared more often in patients than in controls, and TRBV5-6, TRBV5-1 and TRBV20-1 were among these.

TCR beta cDNA libraries included unique molecular identifiers. TCRdb fed the PCR reads into MiXCR, producing one record per CDR3 protein. The sample includes hundreds of thousands of distinct CDR3 sequences, more than 50% of them seen just once. No antigen is known for these receptors. What was sequenced was blood. The source is a girl aged 2-10 years with multiple sclerosis.

The rearrangement joins TRBV28 to TRBJ1-2; no firm D call. The CDR3 has 12 amino acids. Trimming pared 3 bases from V and 8 bases from J, leaving 10 bases between. Germline values: CDR1 MDHEN, CDR2 SYDVKM. This CDR3 reads CASSFPLEGYTF. As DNA, the CDR3 is TGTGCCAGCAGTTTCCCCCTGGAGGGCTACACCTTC.

The CDR3 is CASSHDRGQETQYF. In DNA, the CDR3 is TGTGCCAGCAGCCATGACCGGGGACAAGAGACCCAGTACTTC. The genes are TRBV12-3 or TRBV12-4 and TRBJ2-5, with D perhaps TRBD2 (5 bases). The CDR3 is 14 residues long. V was trimmed by 6 bases and J by 2 bases, leaving 13 bases between them.

The chain combines TRBV5-1 with TRBJ1-2; D gene ambiguous. Trimming stripped 5 bases from V and 3 bases from J, with 17 bases between. This CDR3 has 15 residues. CDR1 is SGHRS, CDR2 YFSETQ, per germline. For the CDR3, the DNA is TGCGCCAGCAGACCCACAGAGACCAGTTACTATGGCTACACCTTC. Its translation: CASRPTETSYYGYTF.

J is TRBJ2-7 and V is TRBV20-1; the match to TRBD1 covers 10 bases. The CDR3 is 15 residues long. The V and J ends lost 5 bases and 5 bases, in that order; junction bases with no gene match: 12. Germline V gene data show CDR1 as DFQATT and CDR2 as SNEGSKA (reference sequence). Here the CDR3 reads CSAFSGTGVGHEQYF. The CDR3 region has the DNA TGCAGTGCTTTCTCTGGGACAGGGGTTGGCCACGAGCAGTACTTC.

Notes on this clonotype: One end of the junction does not line up with germline, which may come from a read error. The chain couples TRBV12-3 or TRBV12-4 to TRBJ2-5, with D maybe TRBD2 (5 bases). This CDR3 contains 12 residues. CDR3 amino acids: CDSSLEEETQYF. The CDR3 DNA reads TGTGACAGCAGTTTGGAGGAGGAGACCCAGTACTTC.

The rearrangement links TRBV15 to TRBJ1-5, with 7 nucleotides matching TRBD1. The CDR3 is 15 residues long. V shed 4 bases and J 4 bases; nucleotides not matched to a gene: 7. Germline CDR1 reads LNHNV; CDR2 reads YYDKDF (reference sequence). The CDR3 protein is CATSKQGRPNQPQHF. The CDR3 DNA reads as TGTGCCACCAGCAAACAGGGGCGCCCGAATCAGCCCCAGCATTTT.

Details on this clonotype: It is likely a read error, because the conserved phenylalanine at the end of the CDR3 is missing. The rearrangement links TRBV20-1 to TRBJ2-5; no definite D call. There are 13 residues in the CDR3. V was clipped by 3 bases and J by 1 base, with 9 bases between them. Per the germline V gene, CDR1 is DFQATT and CDR2 is SNEGSKA (reference sequence). CDR3 sequence reads: CSASTIPQETQYL. The CDR3 DNA sequence: TGCAGTGCTAGTACCATCCCCCAAGAGACCCAGTACCTC.

J is TRBJ2-1 and V is TRBV20-1; TRBD1 might be the D (5 bases). The CDR3 has 14 amino acids. Between the trimmed V and J ends, which lost 4 bases and 1 base, there was a span of 11 bases. Germline V gene sequence: CDR1 DFQATT, CDR2 SNEGSKA (reference sequence). The CDR3 protein is CSAITGDSYNEQFF. Here the CDR3 DNA reads TGCAGTGCTATCACAGGTGATTCCTACAATGAGCAGTTCTTC.

This clonotype was observed once. The gene calls are TRBV7-9 and TRBJ2-3; perhaps TRBD1 as D (5 bases). The V and J ends lost 7 bases and 1 base respectively, with 9 bases between them. CDR1 and CDR2 (germline): SEHNR, FQNEAQ (reference sequence). The CDR3 covers 13 residues. The CDR3 sequence is CASNTGGTDTQYF. The DNA of the CDR3 is TGTGCCAGCAACACAGGAGGCACAGATACGCAGTATTTT.

The chain links TRBV20-1 to TRBJ2-3; the match to TRBD2 covers 7 bases. The CDR3 is 14 residues long. Germline V CDR1 and CDR2: DFQATT, SNEGSKA (reference sequence). V lost 5 bases, J lost 3 bases, and 8 bases stayed unmatched. The CDR3 spells CSAASGSGTDTQYF. As DNA, the CDR3 is TGCAGTGCTGCCTCGGGTAGCGGGACAGATACGCAGTATTTT.